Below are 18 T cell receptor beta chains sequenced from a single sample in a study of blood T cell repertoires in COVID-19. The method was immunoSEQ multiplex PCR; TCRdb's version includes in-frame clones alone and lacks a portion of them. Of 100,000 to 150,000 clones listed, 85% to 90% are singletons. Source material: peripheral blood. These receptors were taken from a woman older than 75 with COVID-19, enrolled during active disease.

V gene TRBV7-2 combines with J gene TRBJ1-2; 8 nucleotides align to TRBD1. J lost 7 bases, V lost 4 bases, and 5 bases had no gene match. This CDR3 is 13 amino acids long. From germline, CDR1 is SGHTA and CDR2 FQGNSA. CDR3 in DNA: TGTGCCAGCAGCTCCCCAGGGGGCTCTGGCTACACCTTC. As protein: CASSSPGGSGYTF.

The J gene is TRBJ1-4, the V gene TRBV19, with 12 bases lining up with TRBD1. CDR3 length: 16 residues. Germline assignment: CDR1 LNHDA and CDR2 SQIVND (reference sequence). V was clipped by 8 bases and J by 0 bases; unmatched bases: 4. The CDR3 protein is CASRGQGAATNEKLFF. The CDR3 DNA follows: TGTGCCAGTCGGGGACAGGGGGCTGCAACTAATGAAAAACTGTTTTTT. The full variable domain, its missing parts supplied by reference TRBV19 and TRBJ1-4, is DGGITQSPKYLFRKEGQNVTLSCEQNLNHDAMYWYRQDPGQGLRLIYYSQIVNDFQKGDIAEGYSVSREKKESFPLTVTSAQKNPTAFYLCASRGQGAATNEKLFFGSGTQLSVL.

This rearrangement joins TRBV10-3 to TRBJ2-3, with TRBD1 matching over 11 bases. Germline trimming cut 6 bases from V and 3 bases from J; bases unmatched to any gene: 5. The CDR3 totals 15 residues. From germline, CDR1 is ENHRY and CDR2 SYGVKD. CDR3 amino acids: CAISTGTGGTDTQYF. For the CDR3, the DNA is TGTGCCATCAGCACCGGGACAGGGGGAACAGATACGCAGTATTTT.

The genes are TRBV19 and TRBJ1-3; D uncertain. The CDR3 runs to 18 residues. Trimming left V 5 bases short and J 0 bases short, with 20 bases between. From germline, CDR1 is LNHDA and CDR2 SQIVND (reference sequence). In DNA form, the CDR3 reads TGTGCCAGTAGTCTCGACATTGGAGGAGGACCCTCTGGAAACACCATATATTTT. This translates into CASSLDIGGGPSGNTIYF.

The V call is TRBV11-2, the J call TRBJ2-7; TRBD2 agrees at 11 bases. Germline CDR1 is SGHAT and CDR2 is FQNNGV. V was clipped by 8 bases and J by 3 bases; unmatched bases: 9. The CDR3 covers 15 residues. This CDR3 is CASHLGTSGLYEQYF. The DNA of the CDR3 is TGTGCCAGCCACCTAGGGACTAGCGGCCTCTACGAGCAGTACTTC.

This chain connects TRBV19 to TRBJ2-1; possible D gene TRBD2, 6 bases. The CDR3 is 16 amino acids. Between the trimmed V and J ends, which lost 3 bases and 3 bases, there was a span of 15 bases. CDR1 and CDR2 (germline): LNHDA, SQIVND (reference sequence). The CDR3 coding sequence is TGTGCCAGTAGTATTCCCGGCGGGACCAGCTACAATGAGCAGTTCTTC. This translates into CASSIPGGTSYNEQFF.

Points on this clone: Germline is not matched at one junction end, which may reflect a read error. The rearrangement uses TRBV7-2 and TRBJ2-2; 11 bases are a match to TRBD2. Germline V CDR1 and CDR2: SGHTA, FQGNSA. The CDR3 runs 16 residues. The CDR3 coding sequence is TGTGCCAGCAGGGTCACTAGCGGGAGTGACACCTGGGAGCTGTTTTTT. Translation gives CASRVTSGSDTWELFF. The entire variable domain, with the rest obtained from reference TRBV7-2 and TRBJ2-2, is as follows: GAGVSQSPSNKVTEKGKDVELRCDPISGHTALYWYRQSLGQGLEFLIYFQGNSAPDKSGLPSDRFSAERTGGSVSTLTIQRTQQEDSAVYLCASRVTSGSDTWELFFGEGSRLTVL.

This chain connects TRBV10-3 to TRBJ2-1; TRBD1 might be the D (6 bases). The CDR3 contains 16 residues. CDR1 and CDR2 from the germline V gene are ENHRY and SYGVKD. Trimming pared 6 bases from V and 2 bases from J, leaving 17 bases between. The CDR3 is CAISLQGPQTYNEQFF. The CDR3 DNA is TGTGCCATCAGCTTACAGGGACCCCAAACCTACAATGAGCAGTTCTTC.

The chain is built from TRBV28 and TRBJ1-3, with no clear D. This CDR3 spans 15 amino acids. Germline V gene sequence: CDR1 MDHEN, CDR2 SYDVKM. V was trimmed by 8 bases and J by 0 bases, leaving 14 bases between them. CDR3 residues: CASGLQAASGNTIYF. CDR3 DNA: TGTGCCAGCGGACTGCAGGCGGCCTCTGGAAACACCATATATTTT.

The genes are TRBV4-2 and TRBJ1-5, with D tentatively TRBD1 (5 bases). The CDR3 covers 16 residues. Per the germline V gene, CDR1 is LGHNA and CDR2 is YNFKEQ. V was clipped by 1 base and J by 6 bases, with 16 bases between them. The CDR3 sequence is CASSQAEGDFGQPQHF. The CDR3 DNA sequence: TGTGCCAGCAGCCAAGCTGAAGGGGACTTCGGTCAGCCCCAGCATTTT.

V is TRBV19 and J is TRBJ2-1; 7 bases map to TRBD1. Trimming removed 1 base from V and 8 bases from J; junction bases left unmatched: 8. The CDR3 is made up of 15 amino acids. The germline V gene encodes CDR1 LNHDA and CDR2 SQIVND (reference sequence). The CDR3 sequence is CASSIGQGPRDEQFF. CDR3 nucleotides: TGTGCCAGTAGTATAGGACAGGGCCCGAGGGATGAGCAGTTCTTC.

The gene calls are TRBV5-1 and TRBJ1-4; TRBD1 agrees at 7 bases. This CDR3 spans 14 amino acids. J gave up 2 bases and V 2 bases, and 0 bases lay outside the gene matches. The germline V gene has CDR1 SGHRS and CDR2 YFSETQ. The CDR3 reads CASSLQGTNEKLFF. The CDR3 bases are TGCGCCAGCAGCTTACAGGGGACTAATGAAAAACTGTTTTTT. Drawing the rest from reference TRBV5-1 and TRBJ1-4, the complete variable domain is KAGVTQTPRYLIKTRGQQVTLSCSPISGHRSVSWYQQTPGQGLQFLFEYFSETQRNKGNFPGRFSGRQFSNSRSEMNVSTLELGDSALYLCASSLQGTNEKLFFGSGTQLSVL.

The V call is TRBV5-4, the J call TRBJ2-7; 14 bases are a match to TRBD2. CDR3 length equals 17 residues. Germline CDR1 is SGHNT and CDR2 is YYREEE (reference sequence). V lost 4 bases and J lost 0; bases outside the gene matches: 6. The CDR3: CASSPGLAGGSSYEQYF. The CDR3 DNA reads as TGTGCCAGCAGCCCTGGACTAGCGGGAGGCAGCTCCTACGAGCAGTACTTC.

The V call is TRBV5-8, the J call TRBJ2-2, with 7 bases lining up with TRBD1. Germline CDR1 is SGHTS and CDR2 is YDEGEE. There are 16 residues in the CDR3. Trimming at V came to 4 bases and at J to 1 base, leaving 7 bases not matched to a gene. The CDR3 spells CASSRKTGLNTGELFF. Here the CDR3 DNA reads TGTGCCAGCAGCCGTAAGACAGGGTTGAACACCGGGGAGCTGTTTTTT.

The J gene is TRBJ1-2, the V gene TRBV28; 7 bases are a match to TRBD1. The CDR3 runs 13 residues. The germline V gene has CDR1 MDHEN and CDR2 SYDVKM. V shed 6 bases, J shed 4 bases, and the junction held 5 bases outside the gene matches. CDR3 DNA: TGTGCCAGCAGCCCGACAGGGTTCTATGGCTACACCTTC. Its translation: CASSPTGFYGYTF.

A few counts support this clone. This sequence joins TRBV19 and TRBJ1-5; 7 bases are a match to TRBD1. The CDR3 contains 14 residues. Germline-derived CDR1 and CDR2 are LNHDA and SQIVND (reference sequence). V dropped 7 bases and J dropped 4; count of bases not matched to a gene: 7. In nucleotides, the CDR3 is TGTGCCAGTAAAGTCGGGACAGCTAATCAGCCCCAGCATTTT. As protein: CASKVGTANQPQHF.

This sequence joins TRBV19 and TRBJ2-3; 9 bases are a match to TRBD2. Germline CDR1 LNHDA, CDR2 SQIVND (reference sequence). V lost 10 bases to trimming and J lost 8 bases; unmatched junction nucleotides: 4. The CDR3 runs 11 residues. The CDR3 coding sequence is TGTGCCACCGCGACTAGCGGTACGCAGTATTTT. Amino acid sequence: CATATSGTQYF.

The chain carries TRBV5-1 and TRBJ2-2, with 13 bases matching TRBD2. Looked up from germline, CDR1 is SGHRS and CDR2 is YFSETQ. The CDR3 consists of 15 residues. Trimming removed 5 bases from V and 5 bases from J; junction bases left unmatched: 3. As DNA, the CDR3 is TGCGCCAGCAGAGGACTAGCGGGAGAAACCGGGGAGCTGTTTTTT. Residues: CASRGLAGETGELFF.